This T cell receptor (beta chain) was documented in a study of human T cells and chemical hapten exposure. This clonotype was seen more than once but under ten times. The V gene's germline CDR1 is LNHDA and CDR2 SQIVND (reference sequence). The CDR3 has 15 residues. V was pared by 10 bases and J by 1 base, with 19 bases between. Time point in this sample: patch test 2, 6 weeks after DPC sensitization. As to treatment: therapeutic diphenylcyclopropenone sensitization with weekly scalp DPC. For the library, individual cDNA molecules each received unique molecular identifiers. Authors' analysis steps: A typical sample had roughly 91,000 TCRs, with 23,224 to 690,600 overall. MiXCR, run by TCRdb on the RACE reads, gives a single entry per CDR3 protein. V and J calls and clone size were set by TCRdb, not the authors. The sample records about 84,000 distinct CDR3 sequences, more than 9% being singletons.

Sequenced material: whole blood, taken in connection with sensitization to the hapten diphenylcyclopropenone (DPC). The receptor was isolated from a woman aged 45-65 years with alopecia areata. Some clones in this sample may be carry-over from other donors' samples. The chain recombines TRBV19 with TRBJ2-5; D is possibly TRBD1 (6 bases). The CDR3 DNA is TGTGCCACCCGCAGGGGATCGGGTGGCCAAGAGACCCAGTACTTC. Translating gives CATRRGSGGQETQYF.